Below, 27 T cell receptor beta chains from the same sample are listed, as sequenced in a study of blood T cells in healthy people across ages (dated by TCRdb to about 2015). The library relied on 5' RACE. Sequencing instrument: Illumina HiSeq 2500. A second PCR of about 7 to 12 cycles was performed with a sample-barcoded 5' primer and a J-beta primer mix. TCRdb reran the public reads through fastp at Q25 and MiXCR, keeping productive beta chains. Every CDR3 protein is listed once, alongside the most common genes and DNA of its rows. Recorded for this sample are 800,000 to 950,000 distinct CDR3 sequences; roughly 50% of them occurred a single time. The biggest ten clones account for around an eighth of the sample. Sample: blood. The receptors originated from a man aged 25-45 years in good health.

This clonotype was detected only once. The junction does not match germline at one end; this may be a read error. The chain couples TRBV28 to TRBJ2-4; D is undetermined. The CDR3 covers 13 residues. Germline CDR1 MDHEN, CDR2 SYDVKM. The CDR3 DNA sequence: TGTGCCAGCAGTTTCCCCGAGGTGAACATGCAGTACTTC. It translates to CASSFPEVNMQYF. The complete variable domain, with remaining parts taken from reference TRBV28 and TRBJ2-4, reads DVKVTQSSRYLVKRTGEKVFLECVQDMDHENMFWYRQDPGLGLRLIYFSYDVKMKEKGDIPEGYSVSREKKERFSLILESASTNQTSMYLCASSFPEVNMQYFGAGTRLSVL.

The chain joins TRBV4-3 to TRBJ1-2; weak D call: TRBD1 (6 bases). Looked up from germline, CDR1 is LGHNA and CDR2 is YSLEER. Trimming took 1 base from V and 5 from J, leaving 14 bases between them. The CDR3 is 15 residues long. The CDR3 sequence: CASSQGTEDLYGYTF. The CDR3 nucleotides are TGCGCCAGCAGCCAAGGGACAGAAGATCTATATGGCTACACCTTC.

The CDR3 here is CASSLDGTSGRANNEQFF. CDR3 in DNA: TGCGCCAGCAGCTTGGATGGGACTAGCGGGAGAGCTAACAATGAGCAGTTCTTC. The J gene is TRBJ2-1, the V gene TRBV5-1; 14 bases are a match to TRBD2. The germline V gene has CDR1 SGHRS and CDR2 YFSETQ. The V segment lost 0 bases and the J segment 5 bases; nucleotides outside the gene matches: 7. The CDR3 consists of 18 residues. Variable domain in full (rest from reference TRBV5-1 and TRBJ2-1): KAGVTQTPRYLIKTRGQQVTLSCSPISGHRSVSWYQQTPGQGLQFLFEYFSETQRNKGNFPGRFSGRQFSNSRSEMNVSTLELGDSALYLCASSLDGTSGRANNEQFFGPGTRLTVL.

The rearrangement uses TRBV7-9 and TRBJ2-7; possible D gene TRBD2, 5 bases. This CDR3 contains 12 residues. V was pared by 8 bases and J by 6 bases, with 14 bases between. Germline V gene sequence: CDR1 SEHNR, CDR2 FQNEAQ (reference sequence). This CDR3 reads CASGGLRVEQYF. CDR3 DNA: TGTGCCAGCGGAGGACTGAGGGTCGAGCAGTACTTC.

The V gene is TRBV20-1, the J gene TRBJ1-4; D unresolved. The V gene lost 4 bases and the J gene lost 4 bases, with 13 bases spanning the gap. Per the germline V gene, CDR1 is DFQATT and CDR2 is SNEGSKA (reference sequence). The CDR3 consists of 14 residues. The CDR3 nucleotides read TGCAGTGCTAAGGTTGCGGGGTATAATGAAAAACTGTTTTTT. It is translated as CSAKVAGYNEKLFF.

A note on this clonotype: A read error may explain this, as a much larger clone is one base away. The chain joins TRBV28 to TRBJ1-1; D not resolved. CDR3 length: 13 amino acids. From germline, CDR1 is MDHEN and CDR2 SYDVKM. V lost 11 bases to trimming and J lost 3 bases, with 16 bases between them. The CDR3 is CAGKTETHTEAFF. CDR3 nucleotide sequence: TGTGCCGGAAAAACCGAGACTCACACTGAAGCTTTCTTT.

The chain couples TRBV6-2 or TRBV6-3 to TRBJ2-4; TRBD1 aligns across 7 bases. The length of the CDR3 is 15 residues. J lost 2 bases, V lost 0 bases, and 1 base had no gene match. CDR1 is MNHEY, CDR2 SVGEGT, per germline. This CDR3 is CASSYSTGTKNIQYF. CDR3 DNA: TGTGCCAGCAGTTACTCGACAGGGACCAAAAACATTCAGTACTTC.

The chain combines TRBV2 with TRBJ2-1; the D gene is possibly TRBD2 (5 bases). CDR1 is SNHLY, CDR2 FYNNEI, per germline. V dropped 7 bases and J dropped 2 bases, with 9 bases sitting between them. This CDR3 contains 13 residues. CDR3 bases: TGTGCCAGCATGAGCGGAACCTACAATGAGCAGTTCTTC. Its translation is CASMSGTYNEQFF.

This clonotype was picked up a small number of times. The rearrangement joins TRBV11-2 to TRBJ2-1; 9 nucleotides line up with TRBD2. Germline V gives CDR1 SGHAT, CDR2 FQNNGV. This CDR3 has 15 residues. The junction had 4 bases not matched to a gene; V was cut back by 3 bases and J by 4 bases. CDR3 region: CASSFSGGKYNEQFF. As DNA, the CDR3 is TGTGCCAGCAGCTTTAGCGGGGGAAAGTACAATGAGCAGTTCTTC.

The chain is built from TRBV9 and TRBJ1-3; D remains ambiguous. There are 13 residues in the CDR3. Germline V gene lookup returns CDR1 SGDLS and CDR2 YYNGEE. Trimming cost V 3 bases and J 6 bases, with 10 bases left between them. DNA for the CDR3: TGTGCCAGCAGCGCATCTCAGGCAAACACCATATATTTT. Protein sequence: CASSASQANTIYF. The variable domain in full, with the rest retrieved from reference TRBV9 and TRBJ1-3, is DSGVTQTPKHLITATGQRVTLRCSPRSGDLSVYWYQQSLDQGLQFLIQYYNGEERAKGNILERFSAQQFPDLHSELNLSSLELGDSALYFCASSASQANTIYFGEGSWLTVV.

This clonotype was detected only a few times. The chain couples TRBV6-6 to TRBJ2-7, with D unresolved. Germline V CDR1 and CDR2: MNHNY, SVGAGI (reference sequence). The V end lost 2 bases, the J end lost 6 bases, and 8 bases lay between the germline ends. The CDR3 contains 12 residues. The CDR3 here is CASSYSSSEQYF. The CDR3 DNA is TGTGCCAGCAGTTACAGCAGTTCCGAGCAGTACTTC.

The chain uses TRBV4-3 and TRBJ1-2, with TRBD1 matching 7 bases. V dropped 0 bases and J dropped 7; count of bases not matched to a gene: 8. CDR1 and CDR2 from the germline V gene are LGHNA and YSLEER. The CDR3 has 15 amino acids. The CDR3, as DNA: TGCGCCAGCAGCCAAGAGGACGGAGGGGGCCGTGGCTACACCTTC. Its protein product is CASSQEDGGGRGYTF.

This chain links TRBV11-2 with TRBJ2-1, with TRBD2 matching over 7 bases. The CDR3 is 16 residues long. V dropped 1 base and J dropped 8; count of bases not matched to a gene: 11. CDR1 is SGHAT, CDR2 FQNNGV, per germline. The CDR3 region is CASSLVETSFRDEQFF. The DNA for the CDR3 is TGTGCCAGCAGCTTAGTCGAGACTAGCTTCCGGGATGAGCAGTTCTTC.

The chain is built from TRBV6-2 or TRBV6-3 and TRBJ1-5; 9 bases agree with TRBD1. The V gene end was trimmed by 5 bases and the J gene end by 9 bases; junction bases not matched to a gene: 5. The CDR3 covers 13 residues. CDR1 and CDR2 from the germline V gene are MNHEY and SVGEGT. Written as DNA, the CDR3 is TGTGCCAGCAGTCTGGGACAGGGCCTGCCCCAGCATTTT. This sequence encodes CASSLGQGLPQHF.

This clonotype has at least ten counts. The chain combines TRBV6-2 or TRBV6-3 with TRBJ2-1; D is possibly TRBD1 (6 bases). Germline lookup yields CDR1 MNHEY and CDR2 SVGEGT. CDR3 length: 15 amino acids. V shed 6 bases and J shed 2 bases, with 14 bases lying between them. CDR3 DNA: TGTGCCAGCAGCTGGGACAAGCCACCCTACAATGAGCAGTTCTTC. Protein: CASSWDKPPYNEQFF.

This clonotype occurred a few times. The chain couples TRBV20-1 to TRBJ1-2; the D gene is possibly TRBD1 (5 bases). The CDR3 length is 12 residues. Per the germline V gene, CDR1 is DFQATT and CDR2 is SNEGSKA (reference sequence). The CDR3 DNA follows: TGCAGGGGGGGGGAATCTAACTATGGCTACACCTTC. Its protein is CRGGESNYGYTF.

This rearrangement joins TRBV20-1 to TRBJ2-1; TRBD2 might be the D (5 bases). The germline V gene encodes CDR1 DFQATT and CDR2 SNEGSKA (reference sequence). V lost 6 bases, J lost 11 bases, and 20 bases lay in between. CDR3 size: 13 residues. CDR3 DNA sequence: TGCAGTGCGTATACTACCTCGAAGCGGAAGCAGTTCTTC. Protein sequence: CSAYTTSKRKQFF.

This clonotype was counted between two and nine times. The gene calls are TRBV10-3 and TRBJ2-1; D is unresolved. From germline, CDR1 is ENHRY and CDR2 SYGVKD. Trimming took off 1 base at V and 6 bases at J, with 7 bases between the two ends. This CDR3 comprises 13 residues. The CDR3 sequence is CAISEWLGNEQFF. The DNA of the CDR3 is TGTGCCATCAGTGAGTGGCTAGGCAATGAGCAGTTCTTC.

This sequence joins TRBV5-1 and TRBJ2-5; weak D call: TRBD2 (7 bases). CDR1 SGHRS and CDR2 YFSETQ come from the germline V gene. Trimming removed 0 bases at V and 2 bases at J, with 14 bases between. CDR3 length: 16 amino acids. The CDR3 DNA is TGCGCCAGCAGCTTGGTTGGAGGGGGGGTTCAAGAGACCCAGTACTTC. Amino acid sequence: CASSLVGGGVQETQYF.

The rearrangement joins TRBV14 to TRBJ1-4, with a possible D match to TRBD1 (6 bases). The V end lost 4 bases, the J end lost 0 bases, and 12 bases lay between the germline ends. Per germline, CDR1 SGHDN and CDR2 FVKESK. The CDR3 has 16 amino acids. The CDR3 bases are TGTGCCAGCAGCCTTATCACAGGGTCAACTAATGAAAAACTGTTTTTT. Residues: CASSLITGSTNEKLFF. The entire variable domain, with the rest obtained from reference TRBV14 and TRBJ1-4, is as follows: EAGVTQFPSHSVIEKGQTVTLRCDPISGHDNLYWYRRVMGKEIKFLLHFVKESKQDESGMPNNRFLAERTGGTYSTLKVQPAELEDSGVYFCASSLITGSTNEKLFFGSGTQLSVL.

This clonotype showed up many times. V gene TRBV14 combines with J gene TRBJ2-7; the D gene is possibly TRBD1 (6 bases). CDR1 is SGHDN and CDR2 is FVKESK in the germline V gene. The CDR3 spans 13 residues. The V end lost 3 bases, the J end lost 6 bases, and 12 bases lay between the germline ends. The CDR3 DNA reads TGTGCCAGCAGCCACCCGTACAGGGCCGAGCAGTACTTC. Translation gives CASSHPYRAEQYF.

A few counts support this clonotype. The CDR3 here is CASSFGQGERQPQHF. CDR3 coding DNA: TGTGCCAGCAGTTTCGGGCAGGGGGAAAGGCAGCCCCAGCATTTT. The V call is TRBV12-3 or TRBV12-4, the J call TRBJ1-5, with TRBD1 identical over 7 bases. This CDR3 is 15 amino acids long. J lost 7 bases, V lost 3 bases, and 9 bases had no gene match.

This clonotype was seen more than once but under ten times. The junction differs from germline at one of its ends, possibly a read error. J is TRBJ1-1 and V is TRBV2, with no clear D. This CDR3 has 13 amino acids. Germline V gene sequence: CDR1 SNHLY, CDR2 FYNNEI. In DNA form, the CDR3 reads TGCGCCAGCAGCCCCACGAAGAACACTGAAGCTTTCTTT. Translating it yields CASSPTKNTEAFF.

The rearrangement joins TRBV7-9 to TRBJ2-6; D is perhaps TRBD2 (6 bases). The V gene's germline CDR1 is SEHNR and CDR2 FQNEAQ (reference sequence). The CDR3 loop spans 16 amino acids. Trimming cost V 8 bases and J 0 bases, with 14 bases left between them. The CDR3 DNA reads TGTGCCAGCTGGAAGGGGACTTACTCTGGGGCCAACGTCCTGACTTTC. Encoded protein: CASWKGTYSGANVLTF.

This clonotype was found a few times. CDR3 nucleotide sequence: TGTGCCAGCAGTTTCTCGACAGGGCGGAGCTACACCTTC. Protein: CASSFSTGRSYTF. This chain links TRBV6-2 or TRBV6-3 with TRBJ1-2; 7 nucleotides align to TRBD1. Looked up from germline, CDR1 is MNHEY and CDR2 is SVGEGT. The ends lost 4 bases at V and 9 bases at J; junction bases unmatched: 8. This CDR3 is 13 amino acids long.

This clonotype was observed many times. The genes are TRBV3-1 and TRBJ2-5; D remains unclear. V gave up 4 bases and J gave up 5 bases, with 8 bases separating them. Germline CDR1 reads LGHDT; CDR2 reads YNNKEL (reference sequence). This CDR3 region has 12 residues. The CDR3 here is CASSLQRETQYF. Written as DNA, the CDR3 is TGTGCCAGCAGCCTGCAGCGTGAGACCCAGTACTTC.

There are a few counts of this clonotype. V usage is TRBV7-2 and J usage is TRBJ1-4; no firm D call. This CDR3 is built from 15 residues. The germline gives CDR1 SGHTA, CDR2 FQGNSA. The V end lost 0 bases, the J end lost 4 bases, and 9 bases lay between the germline ends. The CDR3 here is CASSLARNSNEKLFF. The CDR3 nucleotides are TGTGCCAGCAGCTTAGCGCGGAACAGTAATGAAAAACTGTTTTTT. Based on the CDR3 plus reference TRBV7-2 and TRBJ1-4, the full variable domain is GAGVSQSPSNKVTEKGKDVELRCDPISGHTALYWYRQSLGQGLEFLIYFQGNSAPDKSGLPSDRFSAERTGGSVSTLTIQRTQQEDSAVYLCASSLARNSNEKLFFGSGTQLSVL.